The 2 T cell receptor beta chains listed next were all sequenced from one sample in a study of shared clonotypes between healthy human individuals (TCRdb year 2020). The library was prepared using the immunoSEQ multiplex PCR assay. Here the immuneACCESS table is served through TCRdb, limited to in-frame sequences with V and J called. Missing clones are a known gap in these copies; in checked studies unresolved V genes cover under half, and the rest lacks a known reason. The sample table lists around 2,100,000 clones, roughly 95% of them with a count of one. Around 1.2% of the sample comes from the top ten. For the CD8 naive samples, CD45RO-negative cells were positively selected for CCR7, yielding a CD45RA+CCR7+ population from which TemRA cells were excluded. The sequenced sample consisted of naive CD8+ T cells sorted from blood. The sample's cell subset or site label, in plain terms: CD45RA+CCR7+. These receptor sequences come from a man between 18 and 35 years old in good health.

The J gene is TRBJ2-7, the V gene TRBV7-9; D is undetermined. CDR3 length equals 16 residues. The V gene lost 2 bases and the J gene lost 0 bases, with 14 bases spanning the gap. Germline assignment: CDR1 SEHNR and CDR2 FQNEAQ (reference sequence). The DNA for the CDR3 is TGTGCCAGCAGCTTACCAGGCGGCTCAAGCTCCTACGAGCAGTACTTC. Protein: CASSLPGGSSSYEQYF.

J is TRBJ1-1 and V is TRBV6-1; TRBD1 aligns across 8 bases. The V gene end was trimmed by 3 bases and the J gene end by 0 bases; junction bases not matched to a gene: 9. Germline V gene data show CDR1 as MNHNS and CDR2 as SASEGT. The CDR3 spans 17 residues. DNA of the CDR3: TGTGCCAGCAGTGATGTAGGGACAGGCCTATTGAACACTGAAGCTTTCTTT. Translated, it gives CASSDVGTGLLNTEAFF.